Below, 27 T cell receptor beta chains from the same sample are listed, as sequenced in a study of CD8 T cell repertoires and HIV-1 epitope variants (dated by TCRdb to about 2020). These TCRs' antigens remain unknown. Library generation was performed with the immunoSEQ multiplex PCR assay. TCRdb limited this immuneACCESS table to in-frame rearrangements with V and J called. A share of clones is missing; checked studies link under half to unresolved V genes, and the rest is unexplained. The table for this sample lists 4,900 or so clones; 65% to 70% of them were counted only once. The top ten clones comprise about 42% of the sample. Sequences were obtained from cultured CD8+ T cells derived from PBMCs. The source of these receptors is a male donor with HIV.

The V gene is TRBV4-2, the J gene TRBJ2-7; tentative D call: TRBD2 (5 bases). CDR3 length equals 16 residues. The V end lost 0 bases, the J end lost 3 bases, and 15 bases lay between the germline ends. Germline CDR1 reads LGHNA; CDR2 reads YNFKEQ. CDR3 amino acids: CASSQDLVATNYEQYF. The CDR3 nucleotides are TGTGCCAGCAGCCAAGATCTTGTAGCGACTAACTACGAGCAGTACTTC.

This clone has only a few counts. The gene calls are TRBV28 and TRBJ2-2; D call uncertain. The CDR3 is made up of 12 amino acids. Germline V gene sequence: CDR1 MDHEN, CDR2 SYDVKM. Trimming cost V 2 bases and J 5 bases, with 3 bases left between them. The CDR3 loop reads CASSLETGELFF. As DNA, the CDR3 is TGTGCCAGCAGTTTAGAGACCGGGGAGCTGTTTTTT.

The chain combines TRBV28 with TRBJ2-1; 14 bases are a match to TRBD2. Germline CDR1 MDHEN, CDR2 SYDVKM. Trimming at V came to 2 bases and at J to 2 bases, leaving 8 bases not matched to a gene. The CDR3 extends over 19 amino acids. DNA of the CDR3: TGTGCCAGCAGTTTAACGGGACTAGCGGGAGAGGGGACCTACAATGAGCAGTTCTTC. Protein: CASSLTGLAGEGTYNEQFF.

J is TRBJ1-1 and V is TRBV29-1; the D gene is possibly TRBD1 (6 bases). CDR1 and CDR2 from the germline V gene are SQVTM and ANQGSEA. The CDR3 extends over 15 amino acids. Between the trimmed V and J ends, which lost 8 bases and 3 bases, there was a span of 22 bases. CDR3 bases: TGCAGCAAAGAATCGCGACAGGACTGGGACACTGAAGCTTTCTTT. Protein sequence: CSKESRQDWDTEAFF.

This chain connects TRBV15 to TRBJ1-1; D remains unclear. V gave up 5 bases and J gave up 4 bases, with 11 bases separating them. The CDR3 totals 13 residues. CDR1 LNHNV and CDR2 YYDKDF come from the germline V gene (reference sequence). This CDR3 is CATSSRVGTEAFF. The CDR3 region has the DNA TGTGCCACCAGCTCACGCGTCGGCACTGAAGCTTTCTTT.

This clone was observed a handful of times. This chain links TRBV5-4 with TRBJ1-2; D is undetermined. The ends were cut back, 2 bases at V and 6 bases at J, with 8 bases in the middle. The CDR3 spans 12 residues. Germline V gene data show CDR1 as SGHNT and CDR2 as YYREEE (reference sequence). The CDR3, as DNA: TGTGCCAGCAGCTTTTTTACAGATGGCTACACCTTC. Its translation is CASSFFTDGYTF.

This clone was detected only a few times. The chain combines TRBV5-1 with TRBJ1-1, with a tentative D call TRBD1 (5 bases). V shed 3 bases and J shed 1 base, with 10 bases lying between them. Germline loops: CDR1 SGHRS, CDR2 YFSETQ. The CDR3 spans 14 residues. This chain's CDR3 is CASSSYTGNTEAFF. In nucleotides, the CDR3 is TGCGCCAGCAGCTCTTATACAGGGAACACTGAAGCTTTCTTT.

This clone was detected a few times. J is TRBJ2-7 and V is TRBV7-9, with TRBD2 as a possible D gene (5 bases). Germline lookup yields CDR1 SEHNR and CDR2 FQNEAQ (reference sequence). The CDR3 consists of 14 residues. Between the trimmed V and J ends, which lost 8 bases and 3 bases, there was a span of 17 bases. The CDR3 protein is CASDSQRGDYEQYF. CDR3 in DNA: TGTGCCAGCGACTCACAACGGGGTGACTACGAGCAGTACTTC.

This clone was picked up a small number of times. J is TRBJ1-1 and V is TRBV5-6, with D uncertain. The germline CDR1 and CDR2 sequences are SGHDT and YYEEEE. There are 12 residues in the CDR3. Trimming took off 0 bases at V and 3 bases at J, with 3 bases between the two ends. This chain's CDR3 is CASSLGDTEAFF. Here the CDR3 DNA reads TGTGCCAGCAGCTTGGGAGACACTGAAGCTTTCTTT.

This clone appeared a single time. The chain recombines TRBV5-1 with TRBJ1-1; the D is unclear. The germline CDR1 and CDR2 sequences are SGHRS and YFSETQ. This CDR3 is built from 15 residues. V shed 0 bases and J shed 0 bases, with 9 bases lying between them. The DNA for the CDR3 is TGCGCCAGCAGCTTGGAGTCGCCAGTGAACACTGAAGCTTTCTTT. Residues: CASSLESPVNTEAFF.

The chain uses TRBV29-1 and TRBJ1-2; no clear D. CDR3 length: 14 residues. V lost 2 bases to trimming and J lost 0 bases, with 10 bases between them. Looked up from germline, CDR1 is SQVTM and CDR2 is ANQGSEA. The chain's CDR3 is CSVESETANYGYTF. The CDR3 coding sequence is TGCAGCGTTGAAAGTGAGACCGCTAACTATGGCTACACCTTC.

The rearrangement links TRBV19 to TRBJ1-2; D remains ambiguous. Looked up from germline, CDR1 is LNHDA and CDR2 is SQIVND (reference sequence). The V and J ends lost 5 bases and 6 bases respectively, with 16 bases between them. The CDR3 totals 14 residues. The CDR3 sequence: CASSATGSPNGYTF. CDR3 DNA: TGTGCCAGTAGTGCTACCGGGTCCCCTAATGGCTACACCTTC. Full variable domain (outside the CDR3, taken from reference TRBV19 and TRBJ1-2): DGGITQSPKYLFRKEGQNVTLSCEQNLNHDAMYWYRQDPGQGLRLIYYSQIVNDFQKGDIAEGYSVSREKKESFPLTVTSAQKNPTAFYLCASSATGSPNGYTFGSGTRLTVV.

The chain carries TRBV10-2 and TRBJ2-3; no definite D call. The CDR3 covers 16 residues. The ends were cut back, 0 bases at V and 1 base at J, with 11 bases in the middle. Germline CDR1 reads WSHSY; CDR2 reads SAAADI. For the CDR3, the DNA is TGCGCCAGCAGTGAGTCGCTGAGACTTGGCACAGATACGCAGTATTTT. Its translation is CASSESLRLGTDTQYF.

With respect to this clone: The germline gene is not matched at one end of the junction; a read error may be the cause. Other nucleotide sequences from this sample produce the same CDR3. The chain uses TRBV4-1 and TRBJ1-2; 7 nucleotides line up with TRBD1. CDR1 and CDR2 from the germline V gene are MGHRA and YSYEKL. CDR3 length: 15 amino acids. CDR3 nucleotides: TGTGCCAGCAGCCTAGGGGACAGCGGGAGGGGTGGCTACACCTTC. It codes for CASSLGDSGRGGYTF.

This chain joins TRBV4-1 and TRBJ2-2; either TRBD1 or TRBD2 may supply D (5 bases each). V was shortened by 0 bases and J by 2 bases, with 10 bases between the two germline ends. The CDR3 totals 16 residues. CDR1 and CDR2 from the germline V gene are MGHRA and YSYEKL. The CDR3 sequence: CASSQEGRKNTGELFF. The CDR3 nucleotides read TGCGCCAGCAGCCAAGAGGGACGGAAAAACACCGGGGAGCTGTTTTTT.

The chain combines TRBV19 with TRBJ1-2; the D gene is possibly TRBD1 (5 bases). CDR1 LNHDA and CDR2 SQIVND come from the germline V gene (reference sequence). Trimming shortened V by 3 bases and J by 4 bases, and 18 bases separated the two germline ends. The CDR3 sequence is 16 residues long. In DNA form, the CDR3 reads TGTGCCAGTAGTATGGGGACCGCCGGATTCCTCTATGGCTACACCTTC. Translating gives CASSMGTAGFLYGYTF. The full variable domain, rest sourced from reference TRBV19 and TRBJ1-2, is DGGITQSPKYLFRKEGQNVTLSCEQNLNHDAMYWYRQDPGQGLRLIYYSQIVNDFQKGDIAEGYSVSREKKESFPLTVTSAQKNPTAFYLCASSMGTAGFLYGYTFGSGTRLTVV.

This clone was detected once. The chain joins TRBV19 to TRBJ2-1, with 12 bases aligning to TRBD2. This CDR3 has 15 amino acids. Germline V CDR1 and CDR2: LNHDA, SQIVND (reference sequence). The V and J ends lost 5 bases and 6 bases, in that order; junction bases with no gene match: 5. The CDR3 spells CASSLGLAGLNEQFF. The CDR3 nucleotides read TGTGCCAGTAGTCTGGGACTAGCGGGTCTCAATGAGCAGTTCTTC.

The rearrangement joins TRBV6-5 to TRBJ2-3; 12 nucleotides agree with TRBD2. Germline assignment: CDR1 MNHEY and CDR2 SVGAGI. CDR3 length: 16 amino acids. V shed 4 bases, J shed 2 bases, and the junction held 4 bases outside the gene matches. This CDR3 reads CASSSWTSGDTDTQYF. CDR3 sequence (DNA): TGTGCCAGCAGTTCCTGGACTAGCGGGGACACAGATACGCAGTATTTT.

A word on this clone: Distinct nucleotide sequences in the sample also encode this CDR3. V usage is TRBV11-3 and J usage is TRBJ2-1, with 12 bases aligning to TRBD2. The CDR3 runs 14 residues. J gave up 7 bases and V 5 bases, and 3 bases lay outside the gene matches. CDR1 and CDR2 (germline): SGHNT, YENEEA. CDR3 bases: TGTGCCAGCAGCCTAGCGGGGGGGACGAATGAGCAGTTCTTC. Translated, it gives CASSLAGGTNEQFF.

The chain links TRBV7-9 to TRBJ2-3, with D uncertain. V dropped 1 base and J dropped 1 base, with 9 bases sitting between them. The germline V gene has CDR1 SEHNR and CDR2 FQNEAQ (reference sequence). This CDR3 spans 15 amino acids. The CDR3 spells CASSLVEQRTDTQYF. CDR3 coding DNA: TGTGCCAGCAGCTTAGTTGAGCAGCGCACAGATACGCAGTATTTT.

This rearrangement joins TRBV5-1 to TRBJ2-2; the D is unclear. Germline CDR1 is SGHRS and CDR2 is YFSETQ. V shed 2 bases and J shed 6 bases, with 5 bases lying between them. This CDR3 is built from 12 residues. CDR3 loop: CASSFGSGELFF. In DNA form, the CDR3 reads TGCGCCAGCAGCTTTGGGTCCGGGGAGCTGTTTTTT. The full variable domain, with the rest looked up from reference TRBV5-1 and TRBJ2-2, is KAGVTQTPRYLIKTRGQQVTLSCSPISGHRSVSWYQQTPGQGLQFLFEYFSETQRNKGNFPGRFSGRQFSNSRSEMNVSTLELGDSALYLCASSFGSGELFFGEGSRLTVL.

The V call is TRBV11-2, the J call TRBJ2-2; D perhaps matches TRBD2 (5 bases). From germline, CDR1 is SGHAT and CDR2 FQNNGV. CDR3 length equals 14 residues. Trimming pared 1 base from V and 5 bases from J, leaving 8 bases between. CDR3 sequence (DNA): TGTGCCAGCAGCTTAGCCCGGAGGACCGGGGAGCTGTTTTTT. Residues: CASSLARRTGELFF.

In its sample, this clone was seen a few times. The chain joins TRBV18 to TRBJ2-2; TRBD1 matches 8 bases. V was clipped by 2 bases and J by 6 bases; unmatched bases: 5. Looked up from germline, CDR1 is KGHSH and CDR2 is LQKENI. The CDR3 has 15 residues. The CDR3 sequence is CASSPGTGRPGELFF. The DNA for the CDR3 is TGTGCCAGCTCACCAGGGACAGGACGGCCCGGGGAGCTGTTTTTT.

The J gene is TRBJ1-2, the V gene TRBV11-2; TRBD1 might be the D (6 bases). The CDR3 spans 15 residues. The germline V gene has CDR1 SGHAT and CDR2 FQNNGV. Trimming cost V 0 bases and J 4 bases, with 12 bases left between them. Here the CDR3 DNA reads TGTGCCAGCAGCTTAGATACGGGGGGCTTCTATGGCTACACCTTC. It codes for CASSLDTGGFYGYTF.

CDR3 sequence: CASSLGAGTYEQYF. The CDR3 coding sequence is TGTGCCAGCAGCTTAGGGGCAGGGACCTACGAGCAGTACTTC. This chain links TRBV11-2 with TRBJ2-7; TRBD1 might be the D (5 bases). Germline V gene lookup returns CDR1 SGHAT and CDR2 FQNNGV. V was pared by 1 base and J by 2 bases, with 9 bases between. This CDR3 region has 14 residues.

The chain uses TRBV27 and TRBJ2-2, with a tentative D call TRBD2 (5 bases). Trimming took 1 base from V and 4 from J, leaving 7 bases between them. CDR1 is MNHEY and CDR2 is SMNVEV in the germline V gene (reference sequence). The CDR3 covers 14 residues. CDR3 sequence: CASSLYGSTGELFF. CDR3 nucleotide sequence: TGTGCCAGCAGTTTATATGGGAGCACCGGGGAGCTGTTTTTT.

The chain carries TRBV4-3 and TRBJ2-3; the match to TRBD2 covers 8 bases. CDR3 size: 18 residues. CDR1 and CDR2 from the germline V gene are LGHNA and YSLEER. V dropped 0 bases and J dropped 4; count of bases not matched to a gene: 12. As DNA, the CDR3 is TGCGCCAGCAGCCAAGATCCCGGGGGGGCCTTGGTTGCAGATACGCAGTATTTT. Protein product: CASSQDPGGALVADTQYF.